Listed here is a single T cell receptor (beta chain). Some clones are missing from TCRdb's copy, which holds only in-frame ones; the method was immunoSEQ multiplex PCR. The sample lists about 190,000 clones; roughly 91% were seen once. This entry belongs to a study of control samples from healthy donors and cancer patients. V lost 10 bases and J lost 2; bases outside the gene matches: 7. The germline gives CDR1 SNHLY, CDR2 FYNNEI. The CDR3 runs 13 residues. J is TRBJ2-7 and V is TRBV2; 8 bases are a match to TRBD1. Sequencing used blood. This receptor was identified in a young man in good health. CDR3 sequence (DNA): TGTGCCATCTCAGGGGGCAGGACCTACGAGCAGTACTTC. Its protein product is CAISGGRTYEQYF.